One sample yielded the 29 T cell receptor beta chains listed below, sequenced in a study of beta chain features in type 1 diabetes. What was sequenced were expressed TCRB transcripts, since all of the isolated RNA had been reverse transcribed. Sequencing was performed with immunoSEQ multiplex PCR; in TCRdb, only in-frame clones are kept and a portion is missing. The sample has hundreds of thousands of clones, 68% seen once. What was sequenced was naive CD4+ T cells from blood. The source of these receptors is a young man in good health.

The chain joins TRBV10-2 to TRBJ2-1, with a weak D call TRBD1 (6 bases). Trimming removed 7 bases at V and 4 bases at J, with 8 bases between. Germline CDR1 is WSHSY and CDR2 is SAAADI. This CDR3 is built from 12 residues. The CDR3 sequence: CASKDSYNEQFF. The CDR3 bases are TGCGCCAGCAAGGACAGTTACAATGAGCAGTTCTTC.

V usage is TRBV29-1 and J usage is TRBJ2-1; 13 nucleotides agree with TRBD2. V was clipped by 1 base and J by 9 bases; unmatched bases: 6. CDR1 is SQVTM and CDR2 is ANQGSEA in the germline V gene. The CDR3 totals 15 residues. The CDR3 region is CSVEVGGLAGSEQFF. CDR3 in DNA: TGCAGCGTTGAAGTGGGGGGACTAGCGGGAAGTGAGCAGTTCTTC.

The rearrangement links TRBV30 to TRBJ2-1; TRBD2 might be the D (5 bases). Germline CDR1 GTSNPN, CDR2 SVGIG (reference sequence). CDR3 length equals 13 residues. Trimming took off 4 bases at V and 5 bases at J, with 12 bases between the two ends. The DNA of the CDR3 is TGTGCCTGGAACCCCGGGATGCACAATGAGCAGTTCTTC. Residues: CAWNPGMHNEQFF.

This clone was picked up a small number of times. This sequence joins TRBV30 and TRBJ2-1; 8 positions match TRBD2. Per germline, CDR1 GTSNPN and CDR2 SVGIG (reference sequence). The CDR3 is 16 residues long. Unmatched junction bases numbered 12, after V lost 2 bases and J lost 6 bases. CDR3: CAWSSDRLARRNEQFF. The CDR3 nucleotides read TGTGCCTGGAGTTCCGACCGACTAGCGCGTCGCAATGAGCAGTTCTTC.

The rearrangement links TRBV25-1 to TRBJ2-1; D perhaps matches TRBD1 (7 bases). The CDR3 covers 13 residues. Trimming left V 8 bases short and J 8 bases short, with 16 bases between. The germline gives CDR1 MGHDK, CDR2 SYGVNS. The CDR3 DNA is TGTGCCAGCGAACTCCCCAGGGGGGATGAGCAGTTCTTC. Its protein product is CASELPRGDEQFF.

V and J are TRBV29-1 and TRBJ1-1; TRBD1 might be the D (6 bases). The CDR3 covers 12 residues. The germline gives CDR1 SQVTM, CDR2 ANQGSEA. V lost 4 bases and J 6 bases, leaving 12 bases between the germline ends. The CDR3 DNA reads as TGCAGCGTTGCCTCCAGGGGAGCTGAAGCTTTCTTT. Translating gives CSVASRGAEAFF.

V gene TRBV25-1 combines with J gene TRBJ2-5; TRBD2 matches at 11 bases. The CDR3 has 14 amino acids. V dropped 6 bases and J dropped 2; count of bases not matched to a gene: 2. Germline V gene data show CDR1 as MGHDK and CDR2 as SYGVNS. Here the CDR3 DNA reads TGTGCCAGCAGAGGGACTAGCGGACAAGAGACCCAGTACTTC. Its protein is CASRGTSGQETQYF.

V and J are TRBV30 and TRBJ2-3, with 11 bases lining up with TRBD1. The CDR3 spans 15 residues. In germline, CDR1 is GTSNPN, CDR2 SVGIG (reference sequence). Unmatched junction bases numbered 4, after V lost 2 bases and J lost 3 bases. CDR3 sequence (DNA): TGTGCCTGGAGTTCCGGGACAGGGGGTACAGATACGCAGTATTTT. Translated: CAWSSGTGGTDTQYF.

This clone was picked up a small number of times. The chain couples TRBV25-1 to TRBJ2-5, with D unclear. CDR1 and CDR2 from the germline V gene are MGHDK and SYGVNS. CDR3 length: 13 amino acids. Trimming cost V 4 bases and J 0 bases, with 6 bases left between them. CDR3 residues: CASSGNNQETQYF. CDR3 DNA: TGTGCCAGCAGTGGGAACAACCAAGAGACCCAGTACTTC. Full variable domain (missing parts from reference TRBV25-1 and TRBJ2-5): EADIYQTPRYLVIGTGKKITLECSQTMGHDKMYWYQQDPGMELHLIHYSYGVNSTEKGDLSSESTVSRIRTEHFPLTLESARPSHTSQYLCASSGNNQETQYFGPGTRLLVL.

V is TRBV28 and J is TRBJ2-4; a possible D gene is TRBD1 (6 bases). Germline V gene data show CDR1 as MDHEN and CDR2 as SYDVKM. V lost 5 bases and J lost 6, with 14 bases in between. The CDR3 consists of 14 residues. CDR3 region: CASSTTPTGNIQYF. For the CDR3, the DNA is TGTGCCAGCAGTACCACACCGACAGGAAACATTCAGTACTTC.

This rearrangement joins TRBV30 to TRBJ2-1; perhaps D is TRBD1 or TRBD2 (5 bases each). The CDR3 consists of 12 residues. Germline V gives CDR1 GTSNPN, CDR2 SVGIG (reference sequence). V gave up 3 bases and J gave up 9 bases, with 12 bases separating them. The chain's CDR3 is CAWSVEGREQFF. CDR3 sequence (DNA): TGTGCCTGGAGCGTAGAGGGGCGTGAGCAGTTCTTC.

J is TRBJ2-1 and V is TRBV7-2; possibly TRBD2 for D (6 bases). CDR3 size: 11 residues. CDR1 and CDR2 (germline): SGHTA, FQGNSA. V gave up 2 bases and J gave up 10 bases, with 6 bases separating them. In DNA form, the CDR3 reads TGTGCCAGCAGCTTACGGGGGGAGCAGTTCTTC. Residues: CASSLRGEQFF.

The chain has TRBV15 and TRBJ2-6; D possibly corresponds to TRBD2 (5 bases). CDR1 and CDR2 (germline): LNHNV, YYDKDF (reference sequence). This CDR3 contains 17 residues. V lost 4 bases and J lost 0, with 13 bases in between. CDR3 DNA sequence: TGTGCCACCAGCAACAGACTACACCCCTCTGGGGCCAACGTCCTGACTTTC. Translation: CATSNRLHPSGANVLTF.

CDR3 in DNA: TGTGCCAGCTCACCACCCGGGACAGCTAATCAGCCCCAGCATTTT. This sequence encodes CASSPPGTANQPQHF. V and J are TRBV18 and TRBJ1-5; 7 bases match TRBD1. The CDR3 contains 15 residues. The V gene's germline CDR1 is KGHSH and CDR2 LQKENI. The V segment lost 0 bases and the J segment 4 bases; nucleotides outside the gene matches: 3.

This clone was counted once. The rearrangement links TRBV25-1 to TRBJ2-5, with 7 nucleotides matching TRBD1. Germline CDR1 and CDR2: MGHDK and SYGVNS. V lost 2 bases, J lost 7 bases, and 10 bases stayed unmatched. CDR3 length: 15 amino acids. The CDR3 loop reads CASSETGTAAATQYF. The CDR3 DNA reads TGTGCCAGCAGTGAAACCGGGACAGCCGCGGCGACCCAGTACTTC.

The V gene is TRBV30, the J gene TRBJ2-1, with D hard to call. V was cut by 3 bases and J by 9 bases, with 15 bases left in between. Germline V gives CDR1 GTSNPN, CDR2 SVGIG (reference sequence). This CDR3 spans 13 amino acids. CDR3 nucleotides: TGTGCCTGGAGAGAGGTAGGGCAACGTGAGCAGTTCTTC. It codes for CAWREVGQREQFF.

This clone was seen more than once but under ten times. This rearrangement joins TRBV11-2 to TRBJ2-5, with TRBD1 identical over 10 bases. V shed 7 bases, J shed 5 bases, and the junction held 7 bases outside the gene matches. Germline-derived CDR1 and CDR2 are SGHAT and FQNNGV. CDR3 size: 14 residues. CDR3 sequence: CASNRGQGTETQYF. The CDR3 coding sequence is TGTGCCAGCAACCGGGGACAGGGGACGGAGACCCAGTACTTC.

This clone was seen more than once but under ten times. This rearrangement joins TRBV29-1 to TRBJ2-5, with TRBD1 matching 7 bases. With V trimmed by 7 bases and J by 4 bases, 6 bases remained unmatched. The CDR3 runs 12 residues. In germline, CDR1 is SQVTM, CDR2 ANQGSEA. CDR3 in DNA: TGCAGCGATAACAGGGGCAGAGAGACCCAGTACTTC. Protein product: CSDNRGRETQYF.

The rearrangement links TRBV30 to TRBJ1-5; 8 bases line up with TRBD1. This CDR3 has 15 amino acids. The V segment lost 2 bases and the J segment 7 bases; nucleotides outside the gene matches: 10. CDR1 and CDR2 (germline): GTSNPN, SVGIG (reference sequence). The CDR3 sequence: CAWSTGTGDWQPQHF. The CDR3 coding sequence is TGTGCCTGGAGTACCGGGACAGGTGATTGGCAGCCCCAGCATTTT.

The chain recombines TRBV7-2 with TRBJ1-5; 9 bases are a match to TRBD1. The ends lost 3 bases at V and 15 bases at J; junction bases unmatched: 6. The CDR3 extends over 12 amino acids. Looked up from germline, CDR1 is SGHTA and CDR2 is FQGNSA. The CDR3, as DNA: TGTGCCAGCAGCTTTTTCGGGACAGGGTTGCATTTT. Translated: CASSFFGTGLHF.

The chain carries TRBV28 and TRBJ2-3; no reliable D call. V dropped 5 bases and J dropped 0 bases, with 15 bases sitting between them. Germline V CDR1 and CDR2: MDHEN, SYDVKM. The CDR3 spans 16 residues. CDR3 in DNA: TGTGCCAGCAGTCCCTATCAAACAACTAGCACAGATACGCAGTATTTT. Amino acids: CASSPYQTTSTDTQYF.

The rearrangement joins TRBV11-2 to TRBJ2-1, with 8 nucleotides matching TRBD2. The CDR3 has 14 amino acids. V shed 8 bases, J shed 7 bases, and the junction held 10 bases outside the gene matches. Per germline, CDR1 SGHAT and CDR2 FQNNGV. In DNA form, the CDR3 reads TGTGCCAGCGAGGGACGGGAGGGCCGTAATGAGCAGTTCTTC. This codes for CASEGREGRNEQFF.

The chain recombines TRBV9 with TRBJ2-1; maybe TRBD2 (6 bases). Trimming removed 4 bases from V and 4 bases from J, with 18 bases in between. The CDR3 runs to 16 residues. The germline V gene has CDR1 SGDLS and CDR2 YYNGEE. The CDR3 loop reads CASSPSTGTVYNEQFF. In DNA form, the CDR3 reads TGTGCCAGCAGCCCTTCTACCGGGACTGTATACAATGAGCAGTTCTTC.

The chain uses TRBV15 and TRBJ2-3, with D tentatively TRBD1 (6 bases). CDR1 LNHNV and CDR2 YYDKDF come from the germline V gene (reference sequence). The CDR3 runs to 17 residues. Trimming pared 1 base from V and 2 bases from J, leaving 16 bases between. CDR3 DNA: TGTGCCACCAGCAGAGGCGCCGGGACATTAAACACAGATACGCAGTATTTT. Its translation is CATSRGAGTLNTDTQYF.

V gene TRBV7-2 combines with J gene TRBJ2-5, with D unclear. Per the germline V gene, CDR1 is SGHTA and CDR2 is FQGNSA. The length of the CDR3 is 13 residues. V was cut by 4 bases and J by 0 bases, with 6 bases left in between. This chain's CDR3 is CASSSFYQETQYF. The CDR3 DNA reads TGTGCCAGCAGCTCGTTTTACCAAGAGACCCAGTACTTC.

This chain links TRBV25-1 with TRBJ2-1; TRBD2 aligns across 10 bases. The CDR3 loop spans 16 amino acids. V dropped 11 bases and J dropped 6; count of bases not matched to a gene: 16. The germline V gene encodes CDR1 MGHDK and CDR2 SYGVNS. The CDR3 region is CAASPPSGRAFNEQFF. The CDR3 nucleotides are TGTGCCGCCTCCCCGCCTAGCGGGAGAGCTTTCAATGAGCAGTTCTTC.

The chain links TRBV9 to TRBJ2-1; D is undetermined. Per the germline V gene, CDR1 is SGDLS and CDR2 is YYNGEE. The CDR3 totals 14 residues. V dropped 0 bases and J dropped 5 bases, with 9 bases sitting between them. The CDR3 nucleotides read TGTGCCAGCAGCGTAGAGGCGTCTAACAATGAGCAGTTCTTC. It encodes CASSVEASNNEQFF.

In its sample, this clone was seen once. J is TRBJ1-3 and V is TRBV30; D may be TRBD1 (6 bases). V was shortened by 2 bases and J by 2 bases, with 10 bases between the two germline ends. The CDR3 consists of 14 residues. The germline gives CDR1 GTSNPN, CDR2 SVGIG (reference sequence). This chain's CDR3 is CAWSTGSPGNTIYF. Written as DNA, the CDR3 is TGTGCCTGGAGTACAGGGTCCCCTGGAAACACCATATATTTT.

V and J are TRBV30 and TRBJ1-1; D gene unclear. Trimming shortened V by 2 bases and J by 6 bases, and 13 bases separated the two germline ends. CDR3 length: 13 amino acids. Germline-derived CDR1 and CDR2 are GTSNPN and SVGIG (reference sequence). The CDR3 here is CAWSLLPDSEAFF. The CDR3 nucleotides read TGTGCCTGGAGTTTGTTGCCGGATTCTGAAGCTTTCTTT.